This paragraph covers one TCR beta chain sequence. CDR3 length equals 14 residues. Germline CDR1 reads DFQATT; CDR2 reads SNEGSKA (reference sequence). Trimming cost V 5 bases and J 1 base; bases outside gene matches: 6. The data originate from a study of blood T cells in healthy people across ages. Every sample had a minimum of 6 million PBMCs isolated. There were at least 5.5 micrograms of total RNA extracted from every sample. For the second PCR, which ran for about 7 to 12 cycles, a sample-barcoded 5' primer and a J-beta primer mix were used. A template-switch adaptor with 12 random nucleotides tagged each cDNA molecule. Samples each returned at least 2.5 million CDR3-containing paired-end reads. Via MiXCR, TCRdb re-called the 5' RACE reads, giving one row per CDR3 protein. The sample has 1,800,000 or so distinct CDR3 sequences, approximately 40% seen once; the top ten hold about 21%.

V usage is TRBV20-1 and J usage is TRBJ2-5; 8 bases fit TRBD2. The material sequenced was blood. This TCR was recovered from a human donor in good health. CDR3 loop: CSAGVGTSQETQYF. The DNA for the CDR3 is TGCAGTGCTGGAGTGGGGACTAGCCAAGAGACCCAGTACTTC.